The rows below give T cell receptor beta chains drawn from one sample of a study of blood T cell repertoires in COVID-19. Profiled with immunoSEQ multiplex PCR; TCRdb holds only in-frame clones, not every one. The sample carries 20,000 to 25,000 clones, about nine tenths recorded once. Sequenced input: peripheral blood. The receptors stem from a man in his 70s with acute or convalescent COVID-19. The CDR3 runs from the conserved cysteine through the conserved F or W. D genes are given only for firm matches. Size values are once, few and many counts, or a class for expanded clones, and some rows have none.

J: TRBJ2-5
length: 15
V: TRBV18
D: -
size: -
DNA: TGTGCCAGCTCACTGAGCGCTCTGACGGGGGAGACCCAGTACTTC
CDR3: CASSLSALTGETQYF

J: TRBJ2-7
length: 15
V: TRBV10-2
D: -
size: -
DNA: TGCGCCAGCAGTGGCCTCACACAAGATCACTACGAGCAGTACTTC
CDR3: CASSGLTQDHYEQYF

J: TRBJ2-1
length: 11
V: TRBV11-2
D: -
size: -
DNA: TGTGCCAGCAGCCCTCAGGATGAGCAGTTCTTC
CDR3: CASSPQDEQFF

J: TRBJ2-7
length: 14
V: TRBV2
D: -
size: -
DNA: TGTGCCAGCAGTGAGGGCCCCCTCTCCTACGAGCAGTACTTC
CDR3: CASSEGPLSYEQYF

J: TRBJ2-2
length: 14
V: TRBV5-5
D: -
size: once
DNA: TGTGCCAGCAGGGGCGGGCTGAACACCGGGGAGCTGTTTTTT
CDR3: CASRGGLNTGELFF

J: TRBJ1-2
length: 13
V: TRBV6-5
D: TRBD1
size: -
DNA: TGTGCCAGCCGGGACAGGCAGTACTATGGCTACACCTTC
CDR3: CASRDRQYYGYTF

J: TRBJ1-2
length: 15
V: TRBV28
D: -
size: -
DNA: TGTGCCAGCAGTTCCTCTCGGGTCCTAAACTATGGCTACACCTTC
CDR3: CASSSSRVLNYGYTF

J: TRBJ2-2
length: 14
V: TRBV9
D: -
size: once
DNA: TGTGCCAGCAACCTAGGCCCGAACACCGGGGAGCTGTTTTTT
CDR3: CASNLGPNTGELFF

J: TRBJ1-3
length: 15
V: TRBV3-1/TRBV3-2
D: TRBD1
size: -
DNA: TGTGCCAGCAGCCATGGACAGGGGGCTGGAAACACCATATATTTT
CDR3: CASSHGQGAGNTIYF

J: TRBJ2-7
length: 14
V: TRBV5-5
D: -
size: -
DNA: TGTGCCAGCAGCTTTAACAGTTTGCCCTACGAGCAGTACTTC
CDR3: CASSFNSLPYEQYF

J: TRBJ1-1
length: 15
V: TRBV5-4
D: -
size: -
DNA: TGTGCCAGCAGCCGACAGGTCCGGACGGACACTGAAGCTTTCTTT
CDR3: CASSRQVRTDTEAFF

J: TRBJ1-2
length: 16
V: TRBV3-1/TRBV3-2
D: TRBD1
size: -
DNA: TGTGCCAGCAGCCCTCGAACAGGGGCATCCTACTATGGCTACACCTTC
CDR3: CASSPRTGASYYGYTF

J: TRBJ1-5
length: 15
V: TRBV30
D: -
size: once
DNA: TGTGCCTGGAGTCGGGGGGAATCCACATATCAGCCCCAGCATTTT
CDR3: CAWSRGESTYQPQHF

J: TRBJ2-7
length: 12
V: TRBV15
D: -
size: -
DNA: TGTGCCACGGGACACAACTCCTACGAGCAGTACTTC
CDR3: CATGHNSYEQYF

J: TRBJ2-3
length: 14
V: TRBV6-5
D: -
size: -
DNA: TGTGCCAGCAGCACCAGCGGGCCCCCAGATACGCAGTATTTT
CDR3: CASSTSGPPDTQYF

J: TRBJ2-7
length: 14
V: TRBV2
D: TRBD2
size: -
DNA: TGTGCCAGCAGAGGACTAGCGGGGGGTCGAGAGCAGTACTTC
CDR3: CASRGLAGGREQYF

J: TRBJ1-2
length: 15
V: TRBV7-2
D: -
size: -
DNA: TGTGCCAGCAGCTTAGTCCCAGGGTTTCTGTATGGCTACACCTTC
CDR3: CASSLVPGFLYGYTF

J: TRBJ2-3
length: 14
V: TRBV10-2
D: TRBD1
size: -
DNA: TGCGCCAGCAGTGAGATGACAGGGAGTAACGAGCAGTATTTT
CDR3: CASSEMTGSNEQYF

J: TRBJ2-4
length: 12
V: TRBV10-3
D: -
size: -
DNA: TGTGCCATCAGTGATGGGGAGAACATTCAGTACTTC
CDR3: CAISDGENIQYF

J: TRBJ2-7
length: 15
V: TRBV28
D: TRBD2
size: -
DNA: TGTGCCAGCAGTTTAGGAAGCGGGAGGGCCTACGAGCAGTACTTC
CDR3: CASSLGSGRAYEQYF

J: TRBJ1-1
length: 16
V: TRBV6-2/TRBV6-3
D: -
size: -
DNA: TGTGCCAGCAGTTACCCTAGACAGGCGCGCAACACTGAAGCTTTCTTT
CDR3: CASSYPRQARNTEAFF

J: TRBJ2-1
length: 16
V: TRBV9
D: TRBD2
size: -
DNA: TGTGCCAGCAGCGCTACCGGGACTAGTATTTTCGATGAGCAGTTCTTC
CDR3: CASSATGTSIFDEQFF

J: TRBJ1-5
length: 16
V: TRBV4-1
D: -
size: -
DNA: TGCGCCAGCAGCGCCCGGACAGATTATAGCAATCAGCCCCAGCATTTT
CDR3: CASSARTDYSNQPQHF

J: TRBJ2-1
length: 13
V: TRBV5-1
D: -
size: -
DNA: TGCGCCAGCAGCTTGGATCTCACGGGTGAGCAGTTCTTC
CDR3: CASSLDLTGEQFF

J: TRBJ2-2
length: 14
V: TRBV5-1
D: -
size: -
DNA: TGCGCCAGCACCCAGGGGACCGGGGTCGGGGAGCTGTTTTTT
CDR3: CASTQGTGVGELFF

J: TRBJ2-3
length: 16
V: TRBV7-9
D: TRBD1
size: -
DNA: TGTGCCAGCAGCTTAGAAAGGGACAGACTGTCTAATACGCAGTATTTT
CDR3: CASSLERDRLSNTQYF

J: TRBJ2-7
length: 14
V: TRBV6-2/TRBV6-3
D: TRBD1
size: -
DNA: TGTGCCAGCAGTTGGGGGACAGGGGGCTACGAGCAGTACTTC
CDR3: CASSWGTGGYEQYF

J: TRBJ1-5
length: 14
V: TRBV28
D: TRBD1
size: -
DNA: TGTGCCAGCAGGTGGACAGGTAGCAATCAGCCCCAGCATTTT
CDR3: CASRWTGSNQPQHF

J: TRBJ1-6
length: 14
V: TRBV6-7
D: TRBD1
size: -
DNA: TGTGCCAGCAGTTCCGAGACAGGGCAATCACCCCTCCACTTT
CDR3: CASSSETGQSPLHF

J: TRBJ1-6
length: 16
V: TRBV6-5
D: TRBD1
size: -
DNA: TGTGCCAGCAGTTACTGGGGGACAGGGGGGGATTCACCCCTCCACTTT
CDR3: CASSYWGTGGDSPLHF

J: TRBJ1-1
length: 15
V: TRBV6-2/TRBV6-3
D: -
size: -
DNA: TGTGCCAGCAGTCAACCCGGGGTGTGGAACACTGAAGCTTTCTTT
CDR3: CASSQPGVWNTEAFF

J: TRBJ2-7
length: 14
V: TRBV14
D: TRBD1
size: -
DNA: TGTGCCAGCAGCTTTCCGGGACAGCACTACGAGCAGTACTTC
CDR3: CASSFPGQHYEQYF

J: TRBJ1-1
length: 14
V: TRBV5-1
D: -
size: -
DNA: TGCGCCAGCAGCTTGGCAGGGGCGAGGGGTGAAGCTTTCTTT
CDR3: CASSLAGARGEAFF

J: TRBJ1-2
length: 14
V: TRBV2
D: -
size: -
DNA: TGTGCCGGTAGAGGGGGAAGAATTGTCTATGGCTACACCTTC
CDR3: CAGRGGRIVYGYTF

J: TRBJ1-2
length: 16
V: TRBV6-6
D: -
size: -
DNA: TGTGCCAGCAGTCGAACTGACACAACCTGGCTGGGTGGCTACACCTTC
CDR3: CASSRTDTTWLGGYTF

J: TRBJ2-7
length: 15
V: TRBV5-4
D: TRBD1
size: -
DNA: TGTGCCAGCAGCCTACCGGGACAGGGCTCCTACGAGCAGTACTTC
CDR3: CASSLPGQGSYEQYF

J: TRBJ2-7
length: 16
V: TRBV28
D: TRBD1
size: -
DNA: TGTGCCAGCCCGCCAGCTGGGGACAGGGAAGATTACGAGCAGTACTTC
CDR3: CASPPAGDREDYEQYF

J: TRBJ1-6
length: 16
V: TRBV18
D: -
size: -
DNA: TGTGCCAGCTCACCACGGGGGACAATGGAGTATTCACCCCTCCACTTT
CDR3: CASSPRGTMEYSPLHF

J: TRBJ2-1
length: 14
V: TRBV5-1
D: TRBD1
size: -
DNA: TGCGCCAGCAGCCTGGGACAGATATACAATGAGCAGTTCTTC
CDR3: CASSLGQIYNEQFF

J: TRBJ2-3
length: 17
V: TRBV5-4
D: TRBD2
size: -
DNA: TGTGCCAGCACCTTCCTGGGACTAGCGGGGGGGAAAGATACGCAGTATTTT
CDR3: CASTFLGLAGGKDTQYF

J: TRBJ2-3
length: 15
V: TRBV7-8
D: TRBD1
size: -
DNA: TGTGCCAGCAGCTCCCGGGACAGGGGGCCAGATACGCAGTATTTT
CDR3: CASSSRDRGPDTQYF

J: TRBJ2-2
length: 15
V: TRBV10-3
D: TRBD2
size: -
DNA: TGTGCCATCAGTGCGACTAGCGGGAACACCGGGGAGCTGTTTTTT
CDR3: CAISATSGNTGELFF

J: TRBJ2-2
length: 16
V: TRBV7-8
D: TRBD2
size: -
DNA: TGTGCCAGCAGCTTACGGACTAGCGGGTACACCGGGGAGCTGTTTTTT
CDR3: CASSLRTSGYTGELFF

J: TRBJ2-7
length: 16
V: TRBV10-1
D: -
size: -
DNA: TGCGCCAGCAGTGAGTCTCCCAGAGAGGGTTCCTACGAGCAGTACTTC
CDR3: CASSESPREGSYEQYF

J: TRBJ2-2
length: 14
V: TRBV6-2/TRBV6-3
D: -
size: -
DNA: TGTGCCAGCAGTTACTCGTCCGGGTCCGGGGAGCTGTTTTTT
CDR3: CASSYSSGSGELFF

J: TRBJ1-1
length: 14
V: TRBV2
D: -
size: -
DNA: TGTGCCAGCAGGAGATTGACAGTGAACACTGAAGCTTTCTTT
CDR3: CASRRLTVNTEAFF

J: TRBJ2-2
length: 15
V: TRBV29-1
D: -
size: -
DNA: TGCAGCGTTGAAGATCCAGGGACGAACACCGGGGAGCTGTTTTTT
CDR3: CSVEDPGTNTGELFF

J: TRBJ2-7
length: 17
V: TRBV7-9
D: TRBD2
size: -
DNA: TGTGCCAGCAGCTTAGGCTTAATAGCGGGGCAACCCTACGAGCAGTACTTC
CDR3: CASSLGLIAGQPYEQYF

J: TRBJ2-2
length: 17
V: TRBV7-9
D: TRBD2
size: -
DNA: TGTGCCAGCAGCTTATGGAGCGGGAGGACCAACACCGGGGAGCTGTTTTTT
CDR3: CASSLWSGRTNTGELFF

J: TRBJ1-1
length: 15
V: TRBV9
D: -
size: -
DNA: TGTGCCAGCAGCCCCCTTGTTATAGGCAGGGCTGAAGCTTTCTTT
CDR3: CASSPLVIGRAEAFF

J: TRBJ2-6
length: 13
V: TRBV12-3/TRBV12-4
D: -
size: -
DNA: TGTGCCAGCGACAGCACTGGGGCCAACGTCCTGACTTTC
CDR3: CASDSTGANVLTF

J: TRBJ1-2
length: 15
V: TRBV30
D: -
size: -
DNA: TGTGCCTGGAGTGTACACACCCAGGCTAACTATGGCTACACCTTC
CDR3: CAWSVHTQANYGYTF